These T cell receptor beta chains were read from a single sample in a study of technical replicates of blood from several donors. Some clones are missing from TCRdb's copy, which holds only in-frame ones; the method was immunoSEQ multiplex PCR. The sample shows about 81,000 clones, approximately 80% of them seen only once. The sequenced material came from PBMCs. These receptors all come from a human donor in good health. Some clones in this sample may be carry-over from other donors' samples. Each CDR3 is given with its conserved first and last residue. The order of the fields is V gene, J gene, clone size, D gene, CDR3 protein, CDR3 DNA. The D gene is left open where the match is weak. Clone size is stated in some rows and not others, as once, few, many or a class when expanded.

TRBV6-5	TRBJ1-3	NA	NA	CATRGDPSGNTIYF	TGTGCCACCCGGGGGGATCCCTCTGGAAACACCATATATTTT
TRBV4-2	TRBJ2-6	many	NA	CASSQETGSGANVLTF	TGTGCCAGCAGCCAAGAAACAGGTTCTGGGGCCAACGTCCTGACTTTC
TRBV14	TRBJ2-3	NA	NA	CASSQELTAPTDTQYF	TGTGCCAGCAGCCAAGAACTTACAGCCCCCACAGATACGCAGTATTTT
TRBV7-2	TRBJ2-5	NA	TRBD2	CASSDQLAVGSQYF	TGTGCCAGCAGCGACCAGCTAGCGGTTGGGTCCCAGTACTTC
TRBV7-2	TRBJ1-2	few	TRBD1	CASSRGQGITYGYTF	TGTGCCAGCAGCCGTGGACAGGGGATCACCTATGGCTACACCTTC
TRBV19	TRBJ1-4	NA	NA	CASSIPAGSRKLFF	TGTGCCAGTAGTATCCCGGCCGGGTCCAGAAAACTGTTTTTT
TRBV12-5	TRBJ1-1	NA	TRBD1	CASGLVISGGLDTEAFF	TGTGCTAGTGGTTTGGTAATTTCAGGGGGCTTGGACACTGAAGCTTTCTTT
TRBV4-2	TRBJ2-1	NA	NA	CASIKEGRTVYEQFF	TGTGCCAGCATCAAGGAGGGCCGCACGGTGTATGAGCAGTTCTTC
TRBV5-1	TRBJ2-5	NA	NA	CASSFLSREETQYF	TGCGCCAGCAGCTTTTTATCACGGGAAGAGACCCAGTACTTC
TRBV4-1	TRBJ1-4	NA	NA	CASSQWTAEKLFF	TGCGCCAGCAGCCAATGGACAGCTGAAAAACTGTTTTTT